The rows below give T cell receptor beta chains drawn from one sample of a study of identical twins. TCRdb reanalysed the 5' RACE reads using MiXCR and keeps one entry per CDR3 protein. The repertoire holds 750,000 to 950,000 distinct CDR3 sequences, about 12% seen once, with about 1.6% in the top ten. The data also belong to a second study, concerning yellow fever vaccine responses in identical twins.

Sequencing was carried out using PBMCs. Receptor source: a woman younger than 35 in good health. Both conserved end residues are trimmed from each CDR3.

j_call,v_call,cdr3_aa
TRBJ2-1,TRBV15,ATSFQALAGVAYNEQF
TRBJ2-5,TRBV6-1,AAQGANPGETQY
TRBJ2-3,TRBV12-3/TRBV12-4,ASSFRRHTDTQY
TRBJ2-1,TRBV12-3/TRBV12-4,ASIHGGGTSGKLREQF
TRBJ2-3,TRBV12-3/TRBV12-4,ASSPPWGAVRTDTQY
TRBJ2-7,TRBV5-1,ASSLGGKTSDRVVVYEQY
TRBJ2-7,TRBV4-1,ASSQIAGAPSYEQY
TRBJ1-1,TRBV10-3,ALGTGLNTEAF
TRBJ2-5,TRBV5-1,ASSSPSVGSQETQY
TRBJ2-5,TRBV11-2,ASSLDPGSQETQY
TRBJ1-1,TRBV10-1,ASIQGFRTEAF
TRBJ2-3,TRBV5-1,ASSARLAGGTDTQY
TRBJ1-2,TRBV29-1,SVEDLRGYYGYT
TRBJ2-5,TRBV27,ASRAIAGAETQY
TRBJ2-7,TRBV3-1,ASTPGLWGIEQY
TRBJ2-1,TRBV2,ASTEQRTVYNEQF
TRBJ2-7,TRBV2,ASGDSSYEQY
TRBJ1-5,TRBV12-3/TRBV12-4,ASSFAGFGQPQH
TRBJ2-1,TRBV12-3/TRBV12-4,ASRPAGGHYNEQF
TRBJ2-7,TRBV5-1,ASSFEPVPSAAPRRDTYEQY
TRBJ2-1,TRBV28,ASSYPPVIRLAALSYNEQF
TRBJ2-1,TRBV6-6,ASSARVTYNEQF
TRBJ1-1,TRBV7-3,ASSPTGGAHTEAF
TRBJ1-4,TRBV27,ASSLWAGVNEKLF
TRBJ2-5,TRBV10-3,AISESSGPRVETQY
TRBJ1-2,TRBV7-2,ASSFKVTSYGYT
TRBJ1-2,TRBV28,AIRVRGPASGYT
TRBJ2-3,TRBV19,ASRAPNTQY
TRBJ2-1,TRBV7-3,ASSLNSGRLLSYNEQF
TRBJ2-6,TRBV12-3/TRBV12-4,ASSLPAGNSGANVLT
TRBJ1-2,TRBV9,ASSADRGPTTLYGYT
TRBJ1-5,TRBV7-2,ASSLGYSSQPQH
TRBJ1-4,TRBV6-2/TRBV6-3,ASSYMQPSEKLF
TRBJ1-4,TRBV6-6,ASQGPEKLF
TRBJ1-1,TRBV28,ASSSLGQGARDTEAF
TRBJ1-1,TRBV6-1,ASARTSNTEAF
TRBJ2-3,TRBV11-2,ASSLARLAGWTDTQY
TRBJ2-1,TRBV19,ASSMNRLYYNEQF
TRBJ2-3,TRBV6-2/TRBV6-3,ASTNSDTQY
TRBJ2-6,TRBV7-9,ASRTSGGPLYSGANVLT
TRBJ2-6,TRBV15,ATSRDVMLGQGANGANVLT
TRBJ1-1,TRBV20-1,SAPTAGENTEAF
TRBJ2-7,TRBV6-5,ASSYREGSGYEQY
TRBJ1-5,TRBV28,ASRPSNQPQH
TRBJ2-1,TRBV10-3,AISVGGNEQF
TRBJ1-6,TRBV20-1,SATGGLFYNSPLH
TRBJ1-5,TRBV10-3,AISETGTGLNQPQH
TRBJ2-4,TRBV3-1,ASSPDVLLAKNIQY
TRBJ2-7,TRBV29-1,SVQPLTGRSYEQY
TRBJ2-5,TRBV27,ASSLTAEYQETQY
TRBJ2-1,TRBV20-1,SARLAGKSGEQF
TRBJ2-3,TRBV20-1,SGAASSTDTQY
TRBJ2-5,TRBV20-1,SAIPLLAQETQY
TRBJ2-1,TRBV6-5,ASSFGLAGRTGVYEQF
TRBJ1-4,TRBV28,ASRQGGPLEKLF